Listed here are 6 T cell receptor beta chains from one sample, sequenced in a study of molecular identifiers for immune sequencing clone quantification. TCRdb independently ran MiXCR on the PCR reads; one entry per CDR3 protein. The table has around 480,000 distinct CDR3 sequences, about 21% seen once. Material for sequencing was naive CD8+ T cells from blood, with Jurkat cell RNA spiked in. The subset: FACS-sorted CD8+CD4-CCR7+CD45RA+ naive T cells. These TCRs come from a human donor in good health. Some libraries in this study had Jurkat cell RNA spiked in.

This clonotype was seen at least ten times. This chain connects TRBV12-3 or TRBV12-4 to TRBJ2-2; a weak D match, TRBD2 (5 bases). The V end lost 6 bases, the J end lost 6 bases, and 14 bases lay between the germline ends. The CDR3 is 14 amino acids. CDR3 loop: CASSPIGVAGELFF. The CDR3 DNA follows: TGTGCCAGCAGCCCCATCGGGGTCGCCGGGGAGCTGTTTTTT.

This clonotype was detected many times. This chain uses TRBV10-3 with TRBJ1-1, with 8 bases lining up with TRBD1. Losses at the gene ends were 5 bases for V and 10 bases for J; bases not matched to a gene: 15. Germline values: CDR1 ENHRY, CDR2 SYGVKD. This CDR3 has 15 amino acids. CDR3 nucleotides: TGTGCCATCAGTCTCACAAAGGACAGGGCGGGGGTAGCTTTCTTT. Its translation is CAISLTKDRAGVAFF.

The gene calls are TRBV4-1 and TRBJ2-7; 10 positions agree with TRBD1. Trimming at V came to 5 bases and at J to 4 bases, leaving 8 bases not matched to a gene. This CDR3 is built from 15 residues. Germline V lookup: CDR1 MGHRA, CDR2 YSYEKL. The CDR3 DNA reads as TGCGCCAGCAGCTACCCGGGACAGGGGCGGTACGAGCAGTACTTC. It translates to CASSYPGQGRYEQYF.

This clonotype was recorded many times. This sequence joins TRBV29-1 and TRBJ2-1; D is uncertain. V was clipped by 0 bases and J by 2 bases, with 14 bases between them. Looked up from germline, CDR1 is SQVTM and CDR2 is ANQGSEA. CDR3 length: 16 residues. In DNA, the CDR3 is TGCAGCGTTGAAGATCTGCGTAGGCCTACCTACAATGAGCAGTTCTTC. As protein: CSVEDLRRPTYNEQFF.

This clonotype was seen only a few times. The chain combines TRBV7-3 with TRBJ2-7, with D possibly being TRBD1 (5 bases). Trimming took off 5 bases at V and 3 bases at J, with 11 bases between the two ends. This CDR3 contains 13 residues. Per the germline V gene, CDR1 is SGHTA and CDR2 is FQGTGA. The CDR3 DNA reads TGTGCCAGCAGCCTATACGACAGCTACGAGCAGTACTTC. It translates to CASSLYDSYEQYF.

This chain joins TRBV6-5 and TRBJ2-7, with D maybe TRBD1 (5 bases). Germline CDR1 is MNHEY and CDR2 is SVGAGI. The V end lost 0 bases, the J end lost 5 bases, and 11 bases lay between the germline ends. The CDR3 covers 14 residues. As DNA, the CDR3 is TGTGCCAGCAGTTACTCAGGGGCTGGAGACGAGCAGTACTTC. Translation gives CASSYSGAGDEQYF.